This T cell receptor (beta chain) was identified in a study of blood T cell repertoires in COVID-19. Study-level information: Samples taken during acute and convalescent COVID-19 were collected in the United States, Italy and Spain. From T cells, B-cell-depleted T cells, or PBMCs came the material, which was cDNA or gDNA.

Trimming removed 1 base at V and 6 bases at J, with 7 bases between. This CDR3 has 12 residues. Germline V CDR1 and CDR2: SGHAT, FQDESV (reference sequence). In the original analysis: For nucleated cells, counts were estimated from reference gene primer amplification. Method: immunoSEQ multiplex PCR; TCRdb's copy keeps in-frame clones and lacks some. V and J calls and clone size follow that table, whereas D and trimming were derived from the DNA. This repertoire shows roughly 330,000 clones, about 87% found once; its top ten account for approximately 5%. Participants' reported clinical history set cohort assignment.

Source material: PBMCs or T cells enriched from blood (not recorded which). This clonotype was obtained from a woman aged 30 to 39 who had recovered from COVID-19. This chain joins TRBV11-1 and TRBJ2-7, with D perhaps TRBD2 (5 bases). CDR3 in amino acids: CASSLDGVEQYF. DNA for the CDR3: TGTGCCAGCAGCTTAGACGGGGTCGAGCAGTACTTC.